This T cell receptor (beta chain) was recorded in a study of technical replicates of blood from a few donors. The germline V gene encodes CDR1 LNHDA and CDR2 SQIVND (reference sequence). Trimming shortened V by 3 bases and J by 8 bases, and 10 bases separated the two germline ends. The CDR3 consists of 12 residues. Sequencing was performed with immunoSEQ multiplex PCR; in TCRdb, only in-frame clones are kept and a portion is missing. The sample records 95,000 to 100,000 clones, around 95% being singletons. The sequence was obtained from a human donor in good health. The specimen sequenced was T cells isolated from PBMCs. The chain couples TRBV19 to TRBJ1-2, with D possibly being TRBD1 (6 bases). As DNA, the CDR3 is TGTGCCAGTAGTATCAGGGGAAGCGGCTACACCTTC. This translates into CASSIRGSGYTF.